This TCR beta chain was captured in a study of response to subunit inactivated influenza vaccine. The CDR3 is 12 amino acids. Germline CDR1 DFQATT, CDR2 SNEGSKA (reference sequence). Trimming took off 7 bases at V and 7 bases at J, with 16 bases between the two ends. TCRdb re-derived calls from the RT-PCR reads in MiXCR, one entry per CDR3 protein. The table has around 710,000 distinct CDR3 sequences, about 14% seen once. The chain joins TRBV20-1 to TRBJ1-1, with TRBD1 as a possible D gene (5 bases). The specimen was PBMCs from blood, collected approximately 15 days before vaccination. This receptor was obtained from a man aged 45-65 years who received an inactivated influenza vaccine. This CDR3 reads CSVAGDRNEAFF. The CDR3 nucleotides are TGCAGTGTCGCCGGCGACAGAAATGAAGCTTTCTTT.